Sequencing of this TCR beta chain was carried out in a study of blood T cell repertoires in COVID-19. The germline V gene encodes CDR1 SGHRS and CDR2 YFSETQ. CDR3 length equals 14 residues. V lost 0 bases and J lost 5; bases outside the gene matches: 4. Residents of about two dozen US areas, aged about 18 to 89 years, made up the participants. Each participant's cohort was designated according to participant-reported clinical history. Here immunoSEQ multiplex PCR was the method, and the copy in TCRdb shows in-frame clones only, minus some. The sample records over 250,000 clones, about 88% being singletons.

Sequencing input: PBMCs or T cells enriched from blood (not recorded which). The V and J genes are TRBV5-1 and TRBJ2-5; 7 bases map to TRBD2. The TCR comes from a man aged 25-45 years with acute COVID-19. This CDR3 is CASSLGVSGETQYF. Here the CDR3 DNA reads TGCGCCAGCAGCTTGGGGGTTAGCGGGGAGACCCAGTACTTC.